These 18 T cell receptor beta chains were all obtained from the same sample, sequenced in a study of blood T cell repertoires in COVID-19. Here immunoSEQ multiplex PCR was the method, and the copy in TCRdb shows in-frame clones only, minus some. Of 35,000 to 40,000 clones listed, just under 75% are singletons. The specimen was peripheral blood. All receptors come from a man between 65 and 85 years old with COVID-19, enrolled during active disease.

This clone has at least ten counts. The V and J genes are TRBV27 and TRBJ2-7; the D gene is possibly TRBD1 (6 bases). CDR3 length equals 14 residues. The germline V gene has CDR1 MNHEY and CDR2 SMNVEV (reference sequence). V was shortened by 4 bases and J by 6 bases, with 16 bases between the two germline ends. The CDR3 bases are TGTGCCAGCAGTTCCACCGAGGACAGACGCGAGCAGTACTTC. Amino acid sequence: CASSSTEDRREQYF.

This chain connects TRBV29-1 to TRBJ2-1; 10 nucleotides match TRBD2. There are 13 residues in the CDR3. CDR1 is SQVTM, CDR2 ANQGSEA, per germline. J gave up 6 bases and V 7 bases, and 6 bases lay outside the gene matches. CDR3 sequence reads: CSGGTSAFNEQFF. In DNA, the CDR3 is TGCAGCGGCGGGACTAGCGCGTTCAATGAGCAGTTCTTC.

The rearrangement joins TRBV30 to TRBJ1-1, with 9 bases identical to TRBD1. The CDR3 has 17 residues. Germline CDR1 GTSNPN, CDR2 SVGIG (reference sequence). With V trimmed by 2 bases and J by 0 bases, 10 bases remained unmatched. The CDR3 bases are TGTGCCTGGAGTTCCTTCTACAGGGGGCGCATGAACACTGAAGCTTTCTTT. Encoded protein: CAWSSFYRGRMNTEAFF.

This clone was recorded a few times. The chain recombines TRBV29-1 with TRBJ2-2; TRBD1 might be the D (6 bases). This CDR3 is 14 amino acids long. The germline CDR1 and CDR2 sequences are SQVTM and ANQGSEA. The V and J ends lost 5 bases and 3 bases respectively, with 13 bases between them. CDR3 protein: CSVQGWVDTGELFF. The CDR3 DNA is TGCAGCGTTCAGGGGTGGGTGGACACCGGGGAGCTGTTTTTT.

V and J are TRBV18 and TRBJ1-1; D is possibly TRBD1 (5 bases). CDR1 and CDR2 from the germline V gene are KGHSH and LQKENI. The CDR3 has 13 residues. Deletions cut 2 bases from V and 2 bases from J, with 6 bases between. The CDR3 is CASSPGANTEAFF. DNA for the CDR3: TGTGCCAGCTCACCAGGGGCCAACACTGAAGCTTTCTTT.

The chain combines TRBV3-1 (or the pseudogene TRBV3-2) with TRBJ2-4; 7 bases are a match to TRBD1. The length of the CDR3 is 15 residues. With 4 bases clipped from V and 7 bases from J, the junction kept 10 bases outside the gene matches. In germline, CDR1 is LGHDT, CDR2 YNNKEL (reference sequence). CDR3 region: CASSRSTGVQNIQYF. CDR3 DNA: TGTGCCAGCAGCCGCTCAACAGGGGTCCAGAACATTCAGTACTTC.

J is TRBJ2-1 and V is TRBV9; 9 bases are a match to TRBD1. Trimming removed 4 bases from V and 1 base from J; junction bases left unmatched: 9. There are 17 residues in the CDR3. Germline V CDR1 and CDR2: SGDLS, YYNGEE. CDR3 loop: CASSLSRGQGSYNEQFF. The DNA for the CDR3 is TGTGCCAGCAGCTTAAGCCGCGGACAGGGGTCCTACAATGAGCAGTTCTTC. Full variable domain (missing parts from reference TRBV9 and TRBJ2-1): DSGVTQTPKHLITATGQRVTLRCSPRSGDLSVYWYQQSLDQGLQFLIQYYNGEERAKGNILERFSAQQFPDLHSELNLSSLELGDSALYFCASSLSRGQGSYNEQFFGPGTRLTVL.

The rearrangement joins TRBV18 to TRBJ1-3; D perhaps matches TRBD1 (6 bases). The CDR3 runs to 16 residues. Trimming shortened V by 4 bases and J by 4 bases, and 17 bases separated the two germline ends. Germline CDR1 is KGHSH and CDR2 is LQKENI. The CDR3 DNA sequence: TGTGCCAGCTCACGCCGGGGGGGCCCTGGCGGAAACACCATATATTTT. Translation gives CASSRRGGPGGNTIYF.

The chain couples TRBV6-5 to TRBJ2-7, with D perhaps TRBD2 (5 bases). Germline CDR1 and CDR2: MNHEY and SVGAGI. Trimming took off 7 bases at V and 2 bases at J, with 15 bases between the two ends. The CDR3 length is 14 residues. Written as DNA, the CDR3 is TGTGCCAGCATGGTAAGCGGTCCCGCCTACGAGCAGTACTTC. It codes for CASMVSGPAYEQYF.

Written as DNA, the CDR3 is TGTGCCAGCAGCTTAGATTCCCCGGACGAGCAGTACTTC. Its protein product is CASSLDSPDEQYF. The chain couples TRBV11-2 to TRBJ2-7, with D uncertain. Trimming pared 0 bases from V and 5 bases from J, leaving 8 bases between. Germline V gives CDR1 SGHAT, CDR2 FQNNGV. The CDR3 runs to 13 residues.

The chain links TRBV29-1 to TRBJ2-3; 9 bases align to TRBD2. The CDR3 loop spans 15 amino acids. The V gene end was trimmed by 4 bases and the J gene end by 4 bases; junction bases not matched to a gene: 9. Germline CDR1 and CDR2: SQVTM and ANQGSEA. CDR3 nucleotide sequence: TGCAGCGTTGCAATAAGAGCGGGGGGCGCAGATACGCAGTATTTT. Protein product: CSVAIRAGGADTQYF.

This chain uses TRBV5-4 with TRBJ2-7, with D possibly matching TRBD1 (7 bases). From germline, CDR1 is SGHNT and CDR2 YYREEE (reference sequence). This CDR3 region has 17 residues. V was trimmed by 4 bases and J by 3 bases, leaving 23 bases between them. DNA for the CDR3: TGTGCCAGCAGCGTGACAGGGAGGTCCCTGTCCAACTACGAGCAGTACTTC. Translated, it gives CASSVTGRSLSNYEQYF.

The rearrangement joins TRBV27 to TRBJ2-7, with 9 bases fitting TRBD1. The CDR3 loop spans 17 amino acids. Germline CDR1 is MNHEY and CDR2 is SMNVEV (reference sequence). The J segment lost 4 bases and the V segment lost 4 bases, leaving 14 bases of the junction unmatched. The CDR3 DNA sequence: TGTGCCAGCAGTTACAAGGGACCGGGACAGGGATCGTACGAGCAGTACTTC. Translation gives CASSYKGPGQGSYEQYF.

This clone occurred once. This rearrangement joins TRBV9 to TRBJ1-5, with a weak D call TRBD1 (6 bases). CDR3 size: 12 residues. Germline lookup yields CDR1 SGDLS and CDR2 YYNGEE. Trimming stripped 4 bases from V and 8 bases from J, with 10 bases between. The CDR3 protein is CASSTGGKPQHF. The CDR3 DNA reads as TGTGCCAGCAGCACGGGGGGCAAGCCCCAGCATTTT.

V usage is TRBV7-9 and J usage is TRBJ2-7; 8 bases line up with TRBD1. Germline CDR1 SEHNR, CDR2 FQNEAQ (reference sequence). V lost 5 bases and J lost 2; bases outside the gene matches: 5. The CDR3 covers 14 residues. CDR3 coding DNA: TGTGCCAGCAGCCCGACAGGGGTTACCTACGAGCAGTACTTC. Protein product: CASSPTGVTYEQYF.

The chain combines TRBV19 with TRBJ2-7; perhaps TRBD2 as D (5 bases). Germline V gives CDR1 LNHDA, CDR2 SQIVND (reference sequence). Trimming took 3 bases from V and 6 from J, leaving 18 bases between them. CDR3 length equals 15 residues. The CDR3 coding sequence is TGTGCCAGTAGTATCGTTGGCGGGCCGATGTTCGAGCAGTACTTC. It translates to CASSIVGGPMFEQYF.

The gene calls are TRBV6-5 and TRBJ1-2; the D gene is possibly TRBD1 (5 bases). V was trimmed by 2 bases and J by 7 bases, leaving 17 bases between them. This CDR3 comprises 15 residues. CDR1 and CDR2 (germline): MNHEY, SVGAGI. The CDR3 coding sequence is TGTGCCAGCAGTTACCCCTCTAGACAGAAGAGTGGCTACACCTTC. Protein sequence: CASSYPSRQKSGYTF.

This clone turned up a few times. This chain uses TRBV5-6 with TRBJ1-6; D is undetermined. The V gene lost 4 bases and the J gene lost 10 bases, with 12 bases spanning the gap. This CDR3 has 13 amino acids. Germline V gene sequence: CDR1 SGHDT, CDR2 YYEEEE. The CDR3 region is CASSPASGSPLHF. The CDR3 coding sequence is TGTGCCAGCAGCCCAGCAAGCGGCTCACCCCTCCACTTT.